This TCR beta chain was retrieved from a study of CD8+ T cells in alopecia areata (dated by TCRdb to between 2017 and 2018). About the study as a whole: Treated patients were enrolled in an open-label pilot trial of oral tofacitinib, 5 to 10 mg twice daily, for moderate-to-severe alopecia areata. Patients received tofacitinib for 6 to 18 months and were then followed off drug for 6 months to check for delayed response and recurrence. The SALT score, which quantifies the percentage of affected scalp surface area, was used to measure disease severity in treated patients. To study T cell clonal expansion in alopecia areata, the researchers applied high-throughput TCRbeta sequencing to both the C3H/HeJ mouse model and human patients. Scalp tissue and sorted CD4+ and CD8+ peripheral blood T cells from patchy and totalis/universalis alopecia areata patients and from healthy controls were covered by human TCRbeta sequencing. Tofacitinib-treated patients had biopsies at baseline and at 4 and 24 weeks of treatment, with a later scalp biopsy in several patients. Clonality in the scalp was compared among normal scalp (n=4), patchy alopecia areata scalp (n=8), and alopecia totalis/universalis scalp (n=8). RNA was obtained with the PAXgene miRNA kit for fixed scalp, the miRNeasy kit for PBMCs, and the RNeasy kit for mouse skin. immunoSEQ multiplex PCR using 35 Vbeta forward primers and 13 Jbeta reverse primers was used to amplify TCRbeta CDR3 regions.

About this clone itself: No antigen is known for it. Base qualities were left out, and no much larger clone turns up one base away.

The sample's time point label, in plain terms: about 25 weeks on oral tofacitinib. The treatment or condition label on this specimen signifies: oral pan-JAK inhibitor, 5-10 mg twice daily. From alopecia areata patients, peripheral blood was collected along with lesional scalp punch biopsies. PBMCs were separated by density centrifugation and stained for CD3, CD4 and CD8, after which CD4+ and CD8+ T cells were sorted on a FACSAria. Summary of the overall study and its limitations: Compared with mice, TCR sequences shared between patients were less clear, possibly partly because of HLA diversity across the patient population. Tofacitinib significantly lowered scalp clonality and the number of expanded CD8+ clones among the top 100 scalp clones. The treated cohort was small, with a single nonresponder, so links between baseline CD8+ expansion and response need larger studies. During tofacitinib treatment, many expanded lesional clones remained in scalp and blood, and this persistence may partly explain relapse after treatment is stopped. Lesional scalp, especially in alopecia totalis/universalis, showed higher clonality and more expanded CD8+ clones than normal scalp, suggesting antigenic drive. Resident alphabeta T cells in normal human skin are also sequenced, complicating scalp TCR repertoire analysis, unlike mouse skin dominated by gammadelta T cells.

The method was the immunoSEQ multiplex PCR assay. To provide template for TCR sequencing, every sample had RNA extracted and reverse transcribed into cDNA. SuperScript III was used for first-strand cDNA synthesis, primed with a 2:1 mix of oligo-dT and random hexamers. A synthetic immune receptor repertoire was used to assess amplification bias, and residual bias was removed computationally. In the paper's pipeline: After raw reads were preprocessed to remove errors, the CDR3 was defined following IMGT conventions as running from the conserved cysteine to phenylalanine. Clonality was computed as 1 minus the Shannon entropy, with the entropy normalized by log2 of the number of productive unique TCRs. Whether scalp clones were CD4 or CD8 was inferred by matching scalp TCRbeta sequences against CD4 and CD8 repertoires sorted from blood. In TCRdb, the immuneACCESS table is reduced to in-frame sequences with V and J assigned. These tables do not hold every clone; where another copy was compared, an unresolved V gene accounts for under half, and the others remain unexplained. D and trimming come from the DNA, and the V and J calls and clone size come from that table. Present in this sample are 110,000 or so clones, less than 70% of which were seen just once. Jointly, the top ten make up about 3.7% of the sample.

The sequences come from CD4+ T cells sorted from blood, collected at week 24, from a patient treated with tofacitinib. The receptor was derived from a human donor with alopecia areata.

At the DNA level, the sequence is TGCAGTGCTTTCCGGGGGAATGAGCAGTTCTTC. It is translated as CSAFRGNEQFF. The chain joins TRBV20-1 to TRBJ2-1; the D segment could be TRBD2, given 6 matching bases. The CDR3 spans 11 residues, from the cysteine through the phenylalanine. Only CDR3 DNA is held: 33 bases, read in frame from base 1. V loses 5 bases, J loses 7 bases, and the germline ends lie 9 bases apart. CDR1 is given as DFQATT and CDR2 as SNEGSKA, both from the germline V gene (reference sequence).